Below, 24 T cell receptor beta chains from the same sample are listed, as sequenced in a study of technical replicates of blood from a few donors. The repertoire was sequenced with immunoSEQ multiplex PCR; TCRdb's copy has only in-frame clones and lacks some. The sample carries around 56,000 clones, nearly 95% recorded once. The sample was PBMCs. Source of these receptors: a human donor in good health. Some clones in this sample may be carry-over from other donors' samples.

To note about this clone: At one boundary the junction diverges from the germline segment, which might be a read error. V is TRBV20-1 and J is TRBJ2-7; D gene ambiguous. This CDR3 region has 11 residues. The V gene's germline CDR1 is DFQATT and CDR2 SNEGSKA (reference sequence). The CDR3, as DNA: TGCAGTGCTAGAAACGTAACGGAGCTGTACTTC. Translating it yields CSARNVTELYF.

This chain joins TRBV6-5 and TRBJ2-5; 8 bases map to TRBD2. There are 13 residues in the CDR3. Trimming cost V 5 bases and J 6 bases; bases outside gene matches: 5. The germline gives CDR1 MNHEY, CDR2 SVGAGI. The CDR3 DNA reads as TGTGCCAGCAGTCCCCGGGGGGGAAAGACCCAGTACTTC. Protein: CASSPRGGKTQYF.

The chain couples TRBV2 to TRBJ2-7; D is undetermined. Deletions cut 7 bases from V and 2 bases from J, with 9 bases between. The CDR3 loop spans 12 amino acids. Germline V gives CDR1 SNHLY, CDR2 FYNNEI. The CDR3: CASNRLTYEQYF. The CDR3 DNA reads TGTGCCAGCAACAGATTAACCTACGAGCAGTACTTC.

This rearrangement joins TRBV15 to TRBJ2-3; 8 nucleotides align to TRBD2. V lost 0 bases to trimming and J lost 1 base; unmatched junction nucleotides: 3. In germline, CDR1 is LNHNV, CDR2 YYDKDF (reference sequence). This CDR3 region has 16 residues. The CDR3 region is CATSRDPAGGTDTQYF. CDR3 DNA: TGTGCCACCAGCAGAGATCCAGCGGGAGGCACAGATACGCAGTATTTT.

The chain uses TRBV11-2 and TRBJ1-6, with D perhaps matching TRBD1 (5 bases). There are 16 residues in the CDR3. V was shortened by 4 bases and J by 9 bases, with 19 bases between the two germline ends. CDR1 SGHAT and CDR2 FQNNGV come from the germline V gene. The CDR3 region has the DNA TGTGCCAGCAGCTACCCCCAGGGCCTGTGGGGTTCACCCCTCCACTTT. It encodes CASSYPQGLWGSPLHF.

The chain combines TRBV15 with TRBJ1-2; D remains unclear. Germline CDR1 reads LNHNV; CDR2 reads YYDKDF (reference sequence). Trimming took 1 base from V and 0 from J, leaving 9 bases between them. The CDR3 sequence is 15 residues long. The CDR3 nucleotides are TGTGCCACCAGCAGAGGTAGAGGGTCTAACTATGGCTACACCTTC. As protein: CATSRGRGSNYGYTF.

The V call is TRBV10-2, the J call TRBJ2-1; D is unresolved. V lost 0 bases to trimming and J lost 1 base, with 7 bases between them. This CDR3 comprises 15 residues. Germline V gene data show CDR1 as WSHSY and CDR2 as SAAADI. The CDR3 sequence is CASSESEVSYNEQFF. The CDR3 region has the DNA TGCGCCAGCAGTGAGTCCGAGGTATCCTACAATGAGCAGTTCTTC.

V is TRBV27 and J is TRBJ1-4, with 10 positions matching TRBD1. Germline V CDR1 and CDR2: MNHEY, SMNVEV (reference sequence). The ends lost 5 bases at V and 3 bases at J; junction bases unmatched: 9. This CDR3 is built from 17 residues. CDR3 bases: TGTGCCAGCAGTCTTGGGACAGGGGCTGGCGCTAATGAAAAACTGTTTTTT. Translated, it gives CASSLGTGAGANEKLFF.

The V call is TRBV18, the J call TRBJ1-1, with 9 nucleotides matching TRBD1. CDR1 KGHSH and CDR2 LQKENI come from the germline V gene. The CDR3 sequence is 17 residues long. Unmatched junction bases numbered 11, after V lost 2 bases and J lost 4 bases. The CDR3 reads CASSPEGTGTGRTEAFF. CDR3 DNA: TGTGCCAGCTCACCAGAAGGGACAGGGACCGGGCGCACTGAAGCTTTCTTT.

The gene calls are TRBV7-6 and TRBJ2-3, with 8 positions matching TRBD2. This CDR3 has 16 amino acids. The germline gives CDR1 SGHVS, CDR2 FNYEAQ. The J segment lost 1 base and the V segment lost 5 bases, leaving 8 bases of the junction unmatched. Written as DNA, the CDR3 is TGTGCCAGCAGCCCGAATCGGGGGGGAGGCACAGATACGCAGTATTTT. Residues: CASSPNRGGGTDTQYF.

The chain joins TRBV21-1 to TRBJ1-5. TRBV21-1 is deemed a pseudogene. The CDR3 has 14 amino acids. The CDR3 region is CASSSRLSDQPQHF. The CDR3 region has the DNA TGTGCCAGCAGCTCCCGACTCTCCGATCAGCCCCAGCATTTT.

Notes on this clone: Other DNA sequences within the sample encode an identical CDR3. The V call is TRBV15, the J call TRBJ2-7, with 8 nucleotides matching TRBD1. The germline V gene encodes CDR1 LNHNV and CDR2 YYDKDF (reference sequence). The CDR3 is made up of 13 amino acids. With V trimmed by 5 bases and J by 2 bases, 2 bases remained unmatched. CDR3 amino acids: CATSRDRTYEQYF. CDR3 DNA sequence: TGTGCCACCAGCCGGGACAGGACCTACGAGCAGTACTTC.

In this sample, this clone turned up once. This sequence joins TRBV19 and TRBJ1-1; D ambiguous. The germline CDR1 and CDR2 sequences are LNHDA and SQIVND (reference sequence). V was trimmed by 4 bases and J by 2 bases, leaving 11 bases between them. The CDR3 runs 14 residues. The CDR3, as DNA: TGTGCCAGTAGTAGCGACACCCTAAACACTGAAGCTTTCTTT. It translates to CASSSDTLNTEAFF.

The rearrangement joins TRBV7-6 to TRBJ2-5, with TRBD2 identical over 8 bases. The CDR3 sequence is 13 residues long. CDR1 is SGHVS, CDR2 FNYEAQ, per germline. The junction had 3 bases not matched to a gene; V was cut back by 4 bases and J by 5 bases. As DNA, the CDR3 is TGTGCCAGCAGCTCGGGGGGGCGGGAGACCCAGTACTTC. Amino acid sequence: CASSSGGRETQYF.

This clone was picked up one time. V and J are TRBV7-9 and TRBJ2-5, with TRBD2 matching 12 bases. V was clipped by 2 bases and J by 5 bases; unmatched bases: 6. The CDR3 spans 16 residues. The germline CDR1 and CDR2 sequences are SEHNR and FQNEAQ (reference sequence). The CDR3 region is CASSLLAGGPLETQYF. As DNA, the CDR3 is TGTGCCAGCAGCTTACTAGCGGGAGGGCCCCTGGAGACCCAGTACTTC.

This clone has only one observation. Other DNA sequences of this sample code for an identical CDR3. The chain recombines TRBV2 with TRBJ2-3, with TRBD2 matching 12 bases. The CDR3 is made up of 16 amino acids. J gave up 0 bases and V 6 bases, and 4 bases lay outside the gene matches. From germline, CDR1 is SNHLY and CDR2 FYNNEI. CDR3 region: CASRAGLAGSTDTQYF. The CDR3 DNA is TGTGCCAGCAGAGCTGGACTAGCGGGGAGCACAGATACGCAGTATTTT. Based on the CDR3 plus reference TRBV2 and TRBJ2-3, the full variable domain is EPEVTQTPSHQVTQMGQEVILRCVPISNHLYFYWYRQILGQKVEFLVSFYNNEISEKSEIFDDQFSVERPDGSNFTLKIRSTKLEDSAMYFCASRAGLAGSTDTQYFGPGTRLTVL.

The chain combines TRBV5-6 with TRBJ2-4; TRBD1 matches 7 bases. The germline gives CDR1 SGHDT, CDR2 YYEEEE. V trimming: 0 bases; J trimming: 9 bases; junction bases outside the gene matches: 6. The CDR3 is made up of 14 amino acids. CDR3 nucleotide sequence: TGTGCCAGCAGCTTGGAGGACAGGCCGGGCATTCAGTACTTC. Residues: CASSLEDRPGIQYF.

The CDR3 loop is CASSQGTGNEQFF. The CDR3 DNA reads TGTGCCAGCAGCCAAGGGACAGGTAATGAGCAGTTCTTC. The chain joins TRBV4-2 to TRBJ2-1, with TRBD1 matching over 7 bases. Germline V CDR1 and CDR2: LGHNA, YNFKEQ. CDR3 length: 13 residues. With 1 base clipped from V and 7 bases from J, the junction kept 1 base outside the gene matches.

The chain couples TRBV19 to TRBJ1-2; D remains unclear. Germline loops: CDR1 LNHDA, CDR2 SQIVND (reference sequence). Trimming removed 0 bases at V and 5 bases at J, with 10 bases between. The CDR3 sequence is 14 residues long. The CDR3 is CASSIEALAYGYTF. CDR3 nucleotide sequence: TGTGCCAGTAGTATAGAGGCTTTGGCTTATGGCTACACCTTC.

The chain combines TRBV5-8 with TRBJ2-3; the D gene is possibly TRBD2 (6 bases). V was trimmed by 4 bases and J by 1 base, leaving 13 bases between them. Germline CDR1 is SGHTS and CDR2 is YDEGEE. This CDR3 region has 15 residues. CDR3 coding DNA: TGTGCCAGCAGCGGGGGGTTCACCCGCACAGATACGCAGTATTTT. It encodes CASSGGFTRTDTQYF.

The rearrangement joins TRBV7-2 to TRBJ1-4; D not resolved. Trimming removed 8 bases at V and 8 bases at J, with 15 bases between. This CDR3 contains 13 residues. CDR1 SGHTA and CDR2 FQGNSA come from the germline V gene. The CDR3 coding sequence is TGTGCCAGCTCCGGAGGACGAGGCGAAAAACTGTTTTTT. Encoded protein: CASSGGRGEKLFF. Combining the CDR3 with reference TRBV7-2 and TRBJ1-4 gives the whole variable domain GAGVSQSPSNKVTEKGKDVELRCDPISGHTALYWYRQSLGQGLEFLIYFQGNSAPDKSGLPSDRFSAERTGGSVSTLTIQRTQQEDSAVYLCASSGGRGEKLFFGSGTQLSVL.

The V call is TRBV18, the J call TRBJ2-7, with 7 positions matching TRBD1. This CDR3 is built from 15 residues. The J segment lost 2 bases and the V segment lost 6 bases, leaving 10 bases of the junction unmatched. CDR1 is KGHSH and CDR2 is LQKENI in the germline V gene. The CDR3 DNA follows: TGTGCCAGCTCGAGAGGCACAGGGGACACCTACGAGCAGTACTTC. As protein: CASSRGTGDTYEQYF.

V and J are TRBV15 and TRBJ1-2; 9 positions agree with TRBD1. V shed 3 bases and J 12 bases; nucleotides not matched to a gene: 8. Germline CDR1 and CDR2: LNHNV and YYDKDF (reference sequence). The CDR3 has 13 amino acids. CDR3 sequence reads: CATSRQDRGFNTF. In DNA form, the CDR3 reads TGTGCCACCAGCAGGCAAGACAGGGGGTTCAACACCTTC.

In nucleotides, the CDR3 is TGTGCGACCAAAAAAGTCCGGAGAGACTCTGGGGCCAACGTCCTGACTTTC. Translating gives CATKKVRRDSGANVLTF. The chain links TRBV5-4 to TRBJ2-6, with D unclear. The CDR3 has 17 amino acids. Germline lookup yields CDR1 SGHNT and CDR2 YYREEE (reference sequence).